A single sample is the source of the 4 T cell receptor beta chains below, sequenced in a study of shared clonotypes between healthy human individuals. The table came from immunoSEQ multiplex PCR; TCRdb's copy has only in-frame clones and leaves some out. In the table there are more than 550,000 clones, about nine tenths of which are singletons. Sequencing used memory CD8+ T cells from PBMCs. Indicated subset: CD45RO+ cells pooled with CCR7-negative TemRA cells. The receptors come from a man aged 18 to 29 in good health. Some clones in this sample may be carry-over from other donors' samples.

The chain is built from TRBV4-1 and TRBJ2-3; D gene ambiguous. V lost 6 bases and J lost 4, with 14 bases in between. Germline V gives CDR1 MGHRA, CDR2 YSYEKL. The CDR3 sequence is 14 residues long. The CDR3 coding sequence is TGCGCCAGCAGGGGATTCGGCTTCCCAGATACGCAGTATTTT. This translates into CASRGFGFPDTQYF.

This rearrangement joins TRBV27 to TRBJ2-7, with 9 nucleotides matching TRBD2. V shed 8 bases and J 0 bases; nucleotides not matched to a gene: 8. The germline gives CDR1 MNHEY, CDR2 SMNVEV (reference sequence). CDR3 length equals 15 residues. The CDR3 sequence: CASSDFSGSSYEQYF. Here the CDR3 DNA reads TGTGCCAGCTCCGACTTTAGCGGGAGCTCCTACGAGCAGTACTTC.

The CDR3: CASSSYGQILEPQHF. The CDR3 DNA reads TGTGCCAGCAGCTCCTATGGACAGATACTTGAGCCCCAGCATTTT. V and J are TRBV7-8 and TRBJ1-5, with a weak D call TRBD1 (6 bases). The V end lost 4 bases, the J end lost 8 bases, and 18 bases lay between the germline ends. The CDR3 contains 15 residues. The germline V gene has CDR1 SGHVS and CDR2 FQNEAQ. Filled out from reference TRBV7-8 and TRBJ1-5, the complete variable domain reads GAGVSQSPRYKVAKRGQDVALRCDPISGHVSLFWYQQALGQGPEFLTYFQNEAQLDKSGLPSDRFFAERPEGSVSTLKIQRTQQEDSAVYLCASSSYGQILEPQHFGDGTRLSIL.

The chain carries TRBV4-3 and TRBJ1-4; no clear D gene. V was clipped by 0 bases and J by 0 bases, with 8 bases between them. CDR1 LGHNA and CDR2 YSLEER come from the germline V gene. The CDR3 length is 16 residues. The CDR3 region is CASSQDGSPTNEKLFF. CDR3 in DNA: TGCGCCAGCAGCCAAGATGGCAGCCCAACTAATGAAAAACTGTTTTTT.